This is a list of T cell receptor beta chains from one sample in a study of T cells in Graves' hyperthyroidism and ophthalmopathy. TCRdb itself ran the multiplex PCR reads through MiXCR, one entry per CDR3 protein. Altogether roughly 700,000 distinct CDR3 sequences are present, around a third being singletons, with the ten largest covering around a third. The material sequenced was blood. These receptors originate from a woman aged 40 to 55 with Graves' hyperthyroidism. The CDR3 runs from the conserved cysteine through the conserved F or W. The order of the fields is CDR3 protein, CDR3 DNA, V gene, clone size, J gene, D gene. D genes are given only for firm matches. Not every row has a clone size; where given, it reads once, few, many or a size class.

CDR3aa: CASSYRGQAREQYF
CDR3nt: TGTGCCAGCAGCTACCGGGGACAGGCGCGCGAGCAGTACTTC
v_gene: TRBV7-2
abundance: few
j_gene: TRBJ2-7
d_gene: TRBD1

CDR3aa: CASSLSPPGELFF
CDR3nt: TGTGCCAGCAGCTTATCCCCCCCCGGGGAGCTGTTTTTT
v_gene: TRBV7-2
abundance: few
j_gene: TRBJ2-2
d_gene: .

CDR3aa: CASSNGPSGANVLTF
CDR3nt: TGTGCCAGCAGCAATGGACCCTCTGGGGCCAACGTCCTGACTTTC
v_gene: TRBV6-5
abundance: many
j_gene: TRBJ2-6
d_gene: .

CDR3aa: CACRVHRYEQYF
CDR3nt: TGTGCCTGCAGGGTCCACCGCTACGAGCAGTACTTC
v_gene: TRBV30
abundance: .
j_gene: TRBJ2-7
d_gene: .

CDR3aa: CSARDLERTGELFF
CDR3nt: TGCAGTGCTAGAGATCTCGAGAGGACCGGGGAGCTGTTTTTT
v_gene: TRBV20-1
abundance: .
j_gene: TRBJ2-2
d_gene: .

CDR3aa: CASSSTGVREAFF
CDR3nt: TGTGCCAGCAGCTCTACAGGGGTCAGGGAAGCTTTCTTT
v_gene: TRBV9
abundance: .
j_gene: TRBJ1-1
d_gene: TRBD1

CDR3aa: CASSRGLAGGDEQFF
CDR3nt: TGTGCCAGCAGCCGAGGACTAGCGGGAGGGGATGAGCAGTTCTTC
v_gene: TRBV7-9
abundance: .
j_gene: TRBJ2-1
d_gene: TRBD2

CDR3aa: CSASPRAWGNEKLFF
CDR3nt: TGCAGTGCTAGTCCGCGGGCGTGGGGTAATGAAAAACTGTTTTTT
v_gene: TRBV20-1
abundance: many
j_gene: TRBJ1-4
d_gene: .

CDR3aa: CATGTGPGNTIYF
CDR3nt: TGTGCCACCGGGACGGGGCCTGGAAACACCATATATTTT
v_gene: TRBV24-1
abundance: .
j_gene: TRBJ1-3
d_gene: .

CDR3aa: CASSDPGQGATGYTF
CDR3nt: TGTGCCAGCAGTGATCCCGGACAAGGAGCGACTGGCTACACCTTC
v_gene: TRBV2
abundance: many
j_gene: TRBJ1-2
d_gene: .

CDR3aa: CASSLVAAGYTF
CDR3nt: TGTGCCAGCAGCCTGGTCGCGGCTGGCTACACCTTC
v_gene: TRBV5-6
abundance: few
j_gene: TRBJ1-2
d_gene: .

CDR3aa: CASSQDPRGTEAFF
CDR3nt: TGCGCCAGCAGCCAAGACCCTCGGGGAACTGAAGCTTTCTTT
v_gene: TRBV4-3
abundance: many
j_gene: TRBJ1-1
d_gene: .

CDR3aa: CATSDYTGDGYTF
CDR3nt: TGTGCCACCAGTGACTATACAGGGGATGGCTACACCTTC
v_gene: TRBV24-1
abundance: .
j_gene: TRBJ1-2
d_gene: TRBD1

CDR3aa: CASSYLAESILIF
CDR3nt: TGTGCCAGCAGTTACTTAGCGGAGAGTATACTGATCTTC
v_gene: TRBV6-5
abundance: few
j_gene: TRBJ2-7
d_gene: .

CDR3aa: CASNERDRNNSPLHF
CDR3nt: TGTGCCAGCAACGAACGGGACAGAAATAATTCACCCCTCCACTTT
v_gene: TRBV10-3
abundance: .
j_gene: TRBJ1-6
d_gene: TRBD1

CDR3aa: CAWSVRTGLNTEAFF
CDR3nt: TGTGCCTGGAGTGTCAGGACAGGGCTGAACACTGAAGCTTTCTTT
v_gene: TRBV30
abundance: .
j_gene: TRBJ1-1
d_gene: TRBD1

CDR3aa: CASSSRTSGSSGANVLTF
CDR3nt: TGTGCCAGCAGCTCCCGGACTAGCGGGAGTTCTGGGGCCAACGTCCTGACTTTC
v_gene: TRBV7-2
abundance: many
j_gene: TRBJ2-6
d_gene: TRBD2

CDR3aa: CASSVDRAAYEQYF
CDR3nt: TGCGCCAGCAGTGTGGATCGGGCTGCCTACGAGCAGTACTTC
v_gene: TRBV10-2
abundance: many
j_gene: TRBJ2-7
d_gene: .

CDR3aa: CASSLTEMGNTIYF
CDR3nt: TGTGCCAGCAGCTTGACAGAAATGGGAAACACCATATATTTT
v_gene: TRBV6-1
abundance: .
j_gene: TRBJ1-3
d_gene: .

CDR3aa: CAWTRGGGYTF
CDR3nt: TGTGCCTGGACCAGGGGAGGCGGCTACACCTTC
v_gene: TRBV30
abundance: .
j_gene: TRBJ1-2
d_gene: .

CDR3aa: CASKEGYYGYTF
CDR3nt: TGTGCCAGTAAGGAGGGCTACTATGGCTACACCTTC
v_gene: TRBV19
abundance: many
j_gene: TRBJ1-2
d_gene: .

CDR3aa: CSVRKMTGPGYTF
CDR3nt: TGCAGCGTCAGAAAGATGACAGGGCCTGGCTACACCTTC
v_gene: TRBV29-1
abundance: many
j_gene: TRBJ1-2
d_gene: TRBD1

CDR3aa: CASSRQGREVGKLFF
CDR3nt: TGCGCCAGCAGCCGACAGGGACGAGAAGTGGGAAAACTGTTTTTT
v_gene: TRBV4-3
abundance: .
j_gene: TRBJ1-4
d_gene: TRBD1

CDR3aa: CASNSRGRDSSGEQYF
CDR3nt: TGCGCCAGCAACTCAAGGGGGCGGGACAGTTCGGGGGAGCAGTACTTC
v_gene: TRBV10-2
abundance: few
j_gene: TRBJ2-7
d_gene: .

CDR3aa: CASSADSPLHF
CDR3nt: TGTGCCAGCAGTGCTGATTCACCCCTCCACTTT
v_gene: TRBV12-3/TRBV12-4
abundance: many
j_gene: TRBJ1-6
d_gene: .

CDR3aa: CASSQAGQGAYGELFF
CDR3nt: TGTGCCAGCAGCCAAGCGGGACAGGGGGCTTACGGGGAGCTGTTTTTT
v_gene: TRBV7-2
abundance: .
j_gene: TRBJ2-2
d_gene: TRBD1

CDR3aa: CASGDGNTIYF
CDR3nt: TGTGCCAGCGGTGACGGAAACACCATATATTTT
v_gene: TRBV6-2/TRBV6-3
abundance: many
j_gene: TRBJ1-3
d_gene: .

CDR3aa: CASSQDRDEQFF
CDR3nt: TGTGCCAGCAGCCAAGATAGGGATGAGCAGTTCTTC
v_gene: TRBV3-1
abundance: .
j_gene: TRBJ2-1
d_gene: .

CDR3aa: CASSALIGLQETQYF
CDR3nt: TGTGCCAGCAGCGCCCTCATTGGGCTCCAAGAGACCCAGTACTTC
v_gene: TRBV14
abundance: many
j_gene: TRBJ2-5
d_gene: .

CDR3aa: CASSSALGANVLTF
CDR3nt: TGTGCCAGCAGCTCCGCTCTCGGGGCCAACGTCCTGACTTTC
v_gene: TRBV7-2
abundance: many
j_gene: TRBJ2-6
d_gene: .

CDR3aa: CASSYNGQGVGYTF
CDR3nt: TGTGCCAGCAGTTATAACGGACAGGGGGTTGGCTACACCTTC
v_gene: TRBV11-2
abundance: .
j_gene: TRBJ1-2
d_gene: TRBD1

CDR3aa: CASSIGARSSGNTIYF
CDR3nt: TGTGCCAGCAGCATTGGGGCCAGAAGCTCTGGAAACACCATATATTTT
v_gene: TRBV9
abundance: few
j_gene: TRBJ1-3
d_gene: .

CDR3aa: CAISESRGLGSNQPQHF
CDR3nt: TGTGCCATCAGTGAGTCACGCGGTTTAGGGAGCAATCAGCCCCAGCATTTT
v_gene: TRBV10-3
abundance: many
j_gene: TRBJ1-5
d_gene: .

CDR3aa: CATSRPVSTGAGYTF
CDR3nt: TGTGCCACCAGCAGACCGGTTTCGACAGGGGCTGGCTACACCTTC
v_gene: TRBV15
abundance: many
j_gene: TRBJ1-2
d_gene: TRBD1

CDR3aa: CSARPTGGIYGYTF
CDR3nt: TGCAGTGCTAGACCTACAGGGGGCATCTATGGCTACACCTTC
v_gene: TRBV20-1
abundance: few
j_gene: TRBJ1-2
d_gene: TRBD1